These 22 T cell receptor beta chains came from one sample sequenced in a study of T cells in Graves' hyperthyroidism and ophthalmopathy. RNA transcripts were the template for amplifying TCR beta CDR3 regions. Researchers ran a first-round RT-PCR on the TCR CDR3 using the HTBI primer set. TCRdb itself ran the multiplex PCR reads through MiXCR, one entry per CDR3 protein. The sample carries about 840,000 distinct CDR3 sequences, 38% recorded once. Input material: blood. Receptor source: a man aged 18-30 years with Graves' hyperthyroidism.

V gene TRBV7-2 combines with J gene TRBJ2-7; 10 bases fit TRBD2. Germline lookup yields CDR1 SGHTA and CDR2 FQGNSA. J gave up 4 bases and V 6 bases, and 6 bases lay outside the gene matches. The CDR3 has 14 amino acids. The CDR3 is CASRAGTSAYEQYF. Here the CDR3 DNA reads TGTGCCAGCAGGGCCGGGACTAGCGCTTACGAGCAGTACTTC.

J is TRBJ2-7 and V is TRBV29-1; weak D call: TRBD1 (5 bases). V gave up 3 bases and J gave up 3 bases, with 12 bases separating them. The CDR3 is made up of 13 amino acids. Looked up from germline, CDR1 is SQVTM and CDR2 is ANQGSEA. DNA for the CDR3: TGCAGCGTTGAGGGCAGGGAATACTACGAGCAGTACTTC. It is translated as CSVEGREYYEQYF.

The chain recombines TRBV6-6 with TRBJ1-1, with unresolved D. Germline CDR1 and CDR2: MNHNY and SVGAGI (reference sequence). V shed 1 base and J shed 2 bases, with 11 bases lying between them. The CDR3 sequence is 15 residues long. The CDR3 DNA is TGTGCCAGCAGTTACTTCTCGGGCCAAAACACTGAAGCTTTCTTT. As protein: CASSYFSGQNTEAFF.

This clonotype was recorded a few times. The genes are TRBV12-3 or TRBV12-4 and TRBJ1-3, with D hard to call. V dropped 3 bases and J dropped 3 bases, with 6 bases sitting between them. CDR3 size: 13 residues. The CDR3 loop is CASSLLNGNTIYF. CDR3 sequence (DNA): TGTGCCAGCAGTTTGTTGAATGGAAACACCATATATTTT.

The table lists this clonotype with many counts. The chain uses TRBV7-9 and TRBJ1-2; 8 nucleotides line up with TRBD1. The germline V gene encodes CDR1 SEHNR and CDR2 FQNEAQ (reference sequence). The V and J ends lost 4 bases and 0 bases, in that order; junction bases with no gene match: 7. The CDR3 spans 16 residues. The DNA for the CDR3 is TGTGCCAGCAGCTACGAGACAGGGGTGTCTAACTATGGCTACACCTTC. It codes for CASSYETGVSNYGYTF.

The chain couples TRBV7-2 to TRBJ2-7; 9 bases fit TRBD1. J was trimmed by 5 bases and V by 5 bases; bases with no gene match: 7. Germline-derived CDR1 and CDR2 are SGHTA and FQGNSA. The CDR3 sequence is 14 residues long. The CDR3 spells CASSQQGALNEQYF. CDR3 nucleotides: TGTGCCAGCAGCCAACAGGGGGCGCTGAACGAGCAGTACTTC.

The rearrangement joins TRBV29-1 to TRBJ2-7, with 12 bases lining up with TRBD1. The junction had 16 bases not matched to a gene; V was cut back by 5 bases and J by 5 bases. The CDR3 covers 17 residues. The germline V gene has CDR1 SQVTM and CDR2 ANQGSEA. The CDR3 protein is CSVSVGVAGQGADEQYF. The CDR3 DNA follows: TGCAGCGTTTCTGTAGGGGTCGCGGGACAGGGGGCCGACGAGCAGTACTTC.

The V gene is TRBV30, the J gene TRBJ1-1; 7 bases fit TRBD1. Germline CDR1 and CDR2: GTSNPN and SVGIG (reference sequence). V was clipped by 2 bases and J by 8 bases; unmatched bases: 8. There are 13 residues in the CDR3. CDR3 coding DNA: TGTGCCTGGAGTTTGGGACAGCCGGACGAAGCTTTCTTT. It specifies CAWSLGQPDEAFF.

The chain has TRBV2 and TRBJ2-5; D call uncertain. The CDR3 contains 12 residues. Trimming pared 11 bases from V and 4 bases from J, leaving 14 bases between. Germline V gene sequence: CDR1 SNHLY, CDR2 FYNNEI. CDR3 bases: TGTGCCTCCAAGGGCGGCTCAGAGACCCAGTACTTC. Amino acids: CASKGGSETQYF.

This clonotype was detected a few times. V gene TRBV7-2 combines with J gene TRBJ1-5; perhaps TRBD1 as D (5 bases). This CDR3 comprises 19 residues. Germline V lookup: CDR1 SGHTA, CDR2 FQGNSA. The ends were cut back, 5 bases at V and 0 bases at J, with 23 bases in the middle. CDR3 sequence (DNA): TGTGCCAGCAGCCTATCCCGGTCCCCCGGGGGTTATAGCAATCAGCCCCAGCATTTT. Encoded protein: CASSLSRSPGGYSNQPQHF. The full variable domain, in which reference TRBV7-2 and TRBJ1-5 provide the parts outside the CDR3, is GAGVSQSPSNKVTEKGKDVELRCDPISGHTALYWYRQSLGQGLEFLIYFQGNSAPDKSGLPSDRFSAERTGGSVSTLTIQRTQQEDSAVYLCASSLSRSPGGYSNQPQHFGDGTRLSIL.

This clonotype was picked up many times. The V and J genes are TRBV9 and TRBJ1-1; 10 nucleotides line up with TRBD1. This CDR3 has 14 amino acids. V dropped 3 bases and J dropped 4; count of bases not matched to a gene: 3. Germline loops: CDR1 SGDLS, CDR2 YYNGEE. CDR3 sequence: CASSATGGITEAFF. The DNA for the CDR3 is TGTGCCAGCAGCGCGACAGGGGGCATCACTGAAGCTTTCTTT.

This chain connects TRBV10-2 to TRBJ1-6, with 7 bases aligning to TRBD1. V was pared by 2 bases and J by 5 bases, with 3 bases of the junction left unmatched. This CDR3 spans 15 amino acids. Germline V lookup: CDR1 WSHSY, CDR2 SAAADI. The CDR3 nucleotides are TGCGCCAGCAGTGAGGCCGGGACAGATAATTCACCCCTCCACTTT. It encodes CASSEAGTDNSPLHF.

This clonotype was counted at least ten times. This chain links TRBV7-9 with TRBJ1-1, with 7 bases identical to TRBD1. CDR3 size: 13 residues. Trimming took 4 bases from V and 4 from J; bases not matched to a gene: 3. Germline assignment: CDR1 SEHNR and CDR2 FQNEAQ (reference sequence). DNA for the CDR3: TGTGCCAGCAGCTCCGCAGGGGGCACTGAAGCTTTCTTT. It specifies CASSSAGGTEAFF.

Turning to this clonotype: A read error may explain this, as a much larger clone is one base away. This sequence joins TRBV29-1 and TRBJ2-7; a weak D match, TRBD2 (6 bases). The germline V and J ends were trimmed by 2 bases and 2 bases, with 13 bases remaining between them. Germline loops: CDR1 SQVTM, CDR2 ANQGSEA. The CDR3 has 14 residues. CDR3 sequence reads: CSVEIKDYTYEQYF. CDR3 DNA: TGCAGCGTTGAAATCAAGGACTATACCTACGAGCAGTACTTC.

The V and J genes are TRBV20-1 and TRBJ2-7; 7 nucleotides agree with TRBD1. The CDR3 spans 13 residues. V lost 3 bases to trimming and J lost 5 bases; unmatched junction nucleotides: 7. Per the germline V gene, CDR1 is DFQATT and CDR2 is SNEGSKA (reference sequence). The CDR3 here is CSASITGVNEQYF. CDR3 DNA: TGCAGTGCTAGTATTACAGGGGTGAACGAGCAGTACTTC.

This clonotype has more than one count but fewer than ten. This chain connects TRBV20-1 to TRBJ1-1; D ambiguous. Germline V gene sequence: CDR1 DFQATT, CDR2 SNEGSKA (reference sequence). This CDR3 is 13 amino acids long. The CDR3 nucleotides read TGCAGATTCCGGGCCGCCATGAACACTGAAGCTTTCTTT. Translated: CRFRAAMNTEAFF.

This clonotype was found many times. The genes are TRBV7-9 and TRBJ1-2; 7 bases agree with TRBD1. V lost 8 bases, J lost 6 bases, and 9 bases stayed unmatched. Germline lookup yields CDR1 SEHNR and CDR2 FQNEAQ (reference sequence). CDR3 size: 13 residues. The CDR3 reads CASALGTVDGYTF. In DNA, the CDR3 is TGTGCCAGCGCACTCGGGACAGTCGATGGCTACACCTTC.

This clonotype was detected ten times or more. This sequence joins TRBV7-2 and TRBJ2-2; no reliable D call. Germline V gene data show CDR1 as SGHTA and CDR2 as FQGNSA. The CDR3 loop spans 15 amino acids. The V end lost 5 bases, the J end lost 3 bases, and 13 bases lay between the germline ends. In DNA form, the CDR3 reads TGTGCCAGCAGCGCTGCCTACCTCGACACCGGGGAGCTGTTTTTT. Its translation: CASSAAYLDTGELFF.

This clonotype was found many times. The chain employs TRBV20-1 and TRBJ2-5; 7 bases agree with TRBD1. Looked up from germline, CDR1 is DFQATT and CDR2 is SNEGSKA (reference sequence). This CDR3 comprises 13 residues. The junction had 5 bases not matched to a gene; V was cut back by 1 base and J by 6 bases. As DNA, the CDR3 is TGCAGTGCTAGAGCCACAGGGGTGCAGACCCAGTACTTC. The encoded protein is CSARATGVQTQYF.

This chain connects TRBV20-1 to TRBJ2-2; 7 bases agree with TRBD1. Germline loops: CDR1 DFQATT, CDR2 SNEGSKA (reference sequence). The CDR3 loop spans 16 amino acids. Trimming removed 6 bases from V and 6 bases from J; junction bases left unmatched: 16. The DNA of the CDR3 is TGCAGTGCCCGAAGCCTGACAGGGAGTGACGCCGGGGAGCTGTTTTTT. This encodes CSARSLTGSDAGELFF.

The chain combines TRBV10-2 with TRBJ1-3, with 7 bases matching TRBD1. Losses at the gene ends were 10 bases for V and 4 bases for J; bases not matched to a gene: 7. The CDR3 has 13 residues. The V gene's germline CDR1 is WSHSY and CDR2 SAAADI. CDR3 region: CATTGASGNTIYF. The DNA for the CDR3 is TGCGCCACTACAGGGGCTTCAGGAAACACCATATATTTT.

This clonotype showed up just once. This may stem from a read error, because a much larger clone lies one nucleotide away. The chain recombines TRBV2 with TRBJ1-1, with D unresolved. Germline values: CDR1 SNHLY, CDR2 FYNNEI. This CDR3 contains 12 residues. CDR3 DNA sequence: TGTGCCAGCAGTGAGATAAGGTTGGAAGCTTCCTTT. Amino acids: CASSEIRLEASF.